This is a list of T cell receptor beta chains from one sample in a study of cytomegalovirus exposure and HLA in healthy donors. Assay used: immunoSEQ multiplex PCR; TCRdb lists only in-frame clones, some missing. The table has about 150,000 clones, over 8% seen once; the top ten hold 1.5% to 2%. Sequencing was carried out using PBMCs. The receptors originated from a male donor in good health and CMV-seronegative. Each CDR3 is given with its conserved first and last residue. The order of the fields is clone size, J gene, D gene, V gene, CDR3 DNA, CDR3 protein. The D gene is left open where the match is weak. A clone size is listed for some rows: how often the clone was seen (once, few, many), or a class if it is expanded.

clone_size: NA
j_call: TRBJ2-3
d_call: TRBD2
v_call: TRBV5-1
cdr3_nt: TGCGCCAGCAGCCCGGGACTAGCGGGGGGAAGCACAGATACGCAGTATTTT
cdr3_aa: CASSPGLAGGSTDTQYF

clone_size: NA
j_call: TRBJ2-5
d_call: NA
v_call: TRBV28
cdr3_nt: TGTGCCAGCAGTTCAGGGGGAGGTGAGACCCAGTACTTC
cdr3_aa: CASSSGGGETQYF

clone_size: few
j_call: TRBJ1-2
d_call: NA
v_call: TRBV28
cdr3_nt: TGTGCCAGCACTTTTGGGTCAGGCTATGGCTACACCTTC
cdr3_aa: CASTFGSGYGYTF

clone_size: few
j_call: TRBJ2-7
d_call: NA
v_call: TRBV9
cdr3_nt: TGTGCCAGCAGCGCCAGCGCCCAGGGCCCCTACGAGCAGTACTTC
cdr3_aa: CASSASAQGPYEQYF

clone_size: NA
j_call: TRBJ1-1
d_call: NA
v_call: TRBV5-1
cdr3_nt: TGCGCCAGCAGCCCGGGGGGGGGACGGACTGAAGCTTTCTTT
cdr3_aa: CASSPGGGRTEAFF

clone_size: few
j_call: TRBJ2-7
d_call: TRBD1
v_call: TRBV6-5
cdr3_nt: TGTGCCAGCAGTCGGACAGGGGGCCGTGCCTACGAGCAGTACTTC
cdr3_aa: CASSRTGGRAYEQYF

clone_size: NA
j_call: TRBJ1-1
d_call: NA
v_call: TRBV2
cdr3_nt: TGTGCCAGCAGCAGCGCAAGGGGCGTCGGGAACACTGAAGCTTTCTTT
cdr3_aa: CASSSARGVGNTEAFF

clone_size: few
j_call: TRBJ1-5
d_call: NA
v_call: TRBV4-1
cdr3_nt: TGCGCCAGCAGCCAAGAAACAGGGCCTGGACAGCCCCAGCATTTT
cdr3_aa: CASSQETGPGQPQHF

clone_size: few
j_call: TRBJ2-5
d_call: NA
v_call: TRBV7-9
cdr3_nt: TGTGCCAGCAGCTCCAAACTAGAAGCGACCCAGTACTTC
cdr3_aa: CASSSKLEATQYF

clone_size: few
j_call: TRBJ2-2
d_call: TRBD2
v_call: TRBV2
cdr3_nt: TGTGCCAGCAGTTATCAAAGGGAGGGCGGGGAGCTGTTTTTT
cdr3_aa: CASSYQREGGELFF

clone_size: few
j_call: TRBJ2-7
d_call: TRBD2
v_call: TRBV4-3
cdr3_nt: TGCGCCAGCAGCCAAGATGTAAGGGCTAGCGGGAGGGACCCCTACGAGCAGTACTTC
cdr3_aa: CASSQDVRASGRDPYEQYF

clone_size: NA
j_call: TRBJ2-3
d_call: NA
v_call: TRBV7-9
cdr3_nt: TGTGCCAGAAGCCCCGGGGTGCAGTATTTT
cdr3_aa: CARSPGVQYF

clone_size: NA
j_call: TRBJ2-7
d_call: TRBD1
v_call: TRBV5-6
cdr3_nt: TGTGCCAGCAGCTCGGACAGGGCGGCCGAGCAGTACTTC
cdr3_aa: CASSSDRAAEQYF

clone_size: NA
j_call: TRBJ2-3
d_call: TRBD2
v_call: TRBV27
cdr3_nt: TGTGCCAGCAGTTTAAGGGCTAGCGGGGGCGATACGCAGTATTTT
cdr3_aa: CASSLRASGGDTQYF

clone_size: few
j_call: TRBJ2-3
d_call: TRBD2
v_call: TRBV28
cdr3_nt: TGTGCCAGCAGTCTCCTCGGGACTAGCGGGGACGCAGATACGCAGTATTTT
cdr3_aa: CASSLLGTSGDADTQYF

clone_size: few
j_call: TRBJ2-7
d_call: TRBD1
v_call: TRBV4-3
cdr3_nt: TGCGCCAGCAGCCAAGAAAGGGGGCAGGGTCGGTCCTACGAGCAGTACTTC
cdr3_aa: CASSQERGQGRSYEQYF

clone_size: few
j_call: TRBJ2-5
d_call: TRBD1
v_call: TRBV23-1
cdr3_nt: TGCGCCAGTCCGAGGGGGCCCCAAGAGACCCAGTACTTC
cdr3_aa: CASPRGPQETQYF

clone_size: NA
j_call: TRBJ1-5
d_call: NA
v_call: TRBV28
cdr3_nt: TGTGCCAGCAGCCCCAGGGGAGCTAGCAATCAGCCCCAGCATTTT
cdr3_aa: CASSPRGASNQPQHF

clone_size: few
j_call: TRBJ1-1
d_call: TRBD1
v_call: TRBV6-1
cdr3_nt: TGTGCCAGCAGTCCGACAGGGTGGGGCACTGAAGCTTTCTTT
cdr3_aa: CASSPTGWGTEAFF

clone_size: few
j_call: TRBJ2-3
d_call: TRBD1
v_call: TRBV29-1
cdr3_nt: TGCAGCGTCATTCCGGAGCGGGACAGGGGGACAGATACGCAGTATTTT
cdr3_aa: CSVIPERDRGTDTQYF

clone_size: few
j_call: TRBJ1-2
d_call: TRBD1
v_call: TRBV13
cdr3_nt: TGTGCCAGCAGCGGACGACAGGGGGCGCCTAACTATGGCTACACCTTC
cdr3_aa: CASSGRQGAPNYGYTF

clone_size: NA
j_call: TRBJ1-3
d_call: NA
v_call: TRBV7-2
cdr3_nt: TGTGCCAGCAGCCGGGCGGGGGTGGGCTCTGGAAACACCATATATTTT
cdr3_aa: CASSRAGVGSGNTIYF

clone_size: few
j_call: TRBJ1-5
d_call: TRBD1
v_call: TRBV19
cdr3_nt: TGTGCCAGTAGTCCGAGGACAGGAGAGTATAGCAATCAGCCCCAGCATTTT
cdr3_aa: CASSPRTGEYSNQPQHF

clone_size: NA
j_call: TRBJ2-7
d_call: NA
v_call: TRBV28
cdr3_nt: TGTGCCAGCACCTTAGGGGGGGTAAGAGGCGAGCAGTACTTC
cdr3_aa: CASTLGGVRGEQYF

clone_size: NA
j_call: TRBJ1-5
d_call: NA
v_call: TRBV2
cdr3_nt: TGTGCCAGCAGCGAATTCTTCGCCGGGGGGGCTGGCAATCAGCCCCAGCATTTT
cdr3_aa: CASSEFFAGGAGNQPQHF

clone_size: few
j_call: TRBJ2-1
d_call: TRBD2
v_call: TRBV10-3
cdr3_nt: TGTGCCATCAGTGCACGAACTAGCGGGGGACCCCATGAGCAGTTCTTC
cdr3_aa: CAISARTSGGPHEQFF

clone_size: NA
j_call: TRBJ2-3
d_call: TRBD2
v_call: TRBV28
cdr3_nt: TGTGCCAGCAGCCAAAGCGGGGGCACAGATACGCAGTATTTT
cdr3_aa: CASSQSGGTDTQYF

clone_size: NA
j_call: TRBJ2-7
d_call: TRBD2
v_call: TRBV7-2
cdr3_nt: TGTGCCAGCATGTCTAGCGGGGGACCCTACGAGCAGTACTTC
cdr3_aa: CASMSSGGPYEQYF

clone_size: NA
j_call: TRBJ1-1
d_call: NA
v_call: TRBV18
cdr3_nt: TGTGCCAGCTCACTTAACGGGGTAATGAACACTGAAGCTTTCTTT
cdr3_aa: CASSLNGVMNTEAFF

clone_size: NA
j_call: TRBJ2-1
d_call: NA
v_call: TRBV29-1
cdr3_nt: TGCAGCGTTGGAGGGAGGACCTACAATGAGCAGTTCTTC
cdr3_aa: CSVGGRTYNEQFF

clone_size: NA
j_call: TRBJ2-7
d_call: TRBD2
v_call: TRBV7-8
cdr3_nt: TGTGCCAGCAGCTTAGAGTCGGGGGGGTCTTACGAGCAGTACTTC
cdr3_aa: CASSLESGGSYEQYF

clone_size: NA
j_call: TRBJ2-5
d_call: NA
v_call: TRBV19
cdr3_nt: TGTGCCAGTAGTGTCCTTCCGACATCCCAAGAGACCCAGTACTTC
cdr3_aa: CASSVLPTSQETQYF

clone_size: few
j_call: TRBJ1-1
d_call: NA
v_call: TRBV29-1
cdr3_nt: TGCAGCGCACGGACAGCCTTGAACACTGAAGCTTTCTTT
cdr3_aa: CSARTALNTEAFF

clone_size: few
j_call: TRBJ1-5
d_call: NA
v_call: TRBV4-2
cdr3_nt: TGTGCCAGCAGCCAAGATAATGGTGGAGAAAATCAGCCCCAGCATTTT
cdr3_aa: CASSQDNGGENQPQHF

clone_size: NA
j_call: TRBJ1-3
d_call: NA
v_call: TRBV7-2
cdr3_nt: TGTGCCAGCAGCTTAGAGGCAGGGTGGTCTGGAAACACCATATATTTT
cdr3_aa: CASSLEAGWSGNTIYF

clone_size: few
j_call: TRBJ1-2
d_call: TRBD1
v_call: TRBV2
cdr3_nt: TGTGCCAGCAGCCTGACAGGGCAGTATGGCTACACCTTC
cdr3_aa: CASSLTGQYGYTF

clone_size: few
j_call: TRBJ2-1
d_call: NA
v_call: TRBV29-1
cdr3_nt: TGCAGCGTTCAACTTACAGGGTCAGGGGAGCAGTTCTTC
cdr3_aa: CSVQLTGSGEQFF

clone_size: few
j_call: TRBJ2-1
d_call: NA
v_call: TRBV9
cdr3_nt: TGTGCCAGCAGCGGAGGGAGGCGGGGCAGGTCCTACAATGAGCAGTTCTTC
cdr3_aa: CASSGGRRGRSYNEQFF

clone_size: NA
j_call: TRBJ2-4
d_call: TRBD1
v_call: TRBV15
cdr3_nt: TGTGCCACCAGCAGAGGAGGATTGGGACAGAAAAAAAACATTCAGTACTTC
cdr3_aa: CATSRGGLGQKKNIQYF

clone_size: NA
j_call: TRBJ2-3
d_call: TRBD2
v_call: TRBV29-1
cdr3_nt: TGCAGCGTTGAAAGAGCGGGAGGCAGCACAGATACGCAGTATTTT
cdr3_aa: CSVERAGGSTDTQYF

clone_size: NA
j_call: TRBJ2-3
d_call: NA
v_call: TRBV6-5
cdr3_nt: TGTGCCAGCAGAGCAGGGGGGACCACAGATACGCAGTATTTT
cdr3_aa: CASRAGGTTDTQYF

clone_size: NA
j_call: TRBJ2-1
d_call: TRBD1
v_call: TRBV6-5
cdr3_nt: TGTGCCTGTAGGGACAGCGCCTACAATGAGCAGTTCTTC
cdr3_aa: CACRDSAYNEQFF

clone_size: few
j_call: TRBJ2-2
d_call: NA
v_call: TRBV29-1
cdr3_nt: TGCAGCGTTGAAAAAGCTAGAGCGAACACCGGGGAGCTGTTTTTT
cdr3_aa: CSVEKARANTGELFF

clone_size: few
j_call: TRBJ2-6
d_call: NA
v_call: TRBV5-1
cdr3_nt: TGCGCCAGCAGCTCTGGACAGTTTATGAGCTCTGGGGCCAACGTCCTGACTTTC
cdr3_aa: CASSSGQFMSSGANVLTF

clone_size: NA
j_call: TRBJ2-7
d_call: TRBD1
v_call: TRBV30
cdr3_nt: TGTGCCTGGAGTGATGGACAGGGAGCCTACGAGCAGTACTTC
cdr3_aa: CAWSDGQGAYEQYF

clone_size: few
j_call: TRBJ1-5
d_call: NA
v_call: TRBV5-6
cdr3_nt: TGTGCCAGCAGCCGCGGACAGCATAGCAATCAGCCCCAGCATTTT
cdr3_aa: CASSRGQHSNQPQHF

clone_size: few
j_call: TRBJ2-7
d_call: TRBD1
v_call: TRBV7-8
cdr3_nt: TGTGCCAGCTCCCGACAGGGGAAGAACTACGAGCAGTACTTC
cdr3_aa: CASSRQGKNYEQYF

clone_size: NA
j_call: TRBJ2-2
d_call: TRBD1
v_call: TRBV7-9
cdr3_nt: TGTGCCAGCAGCTTAGGGAGACAGGGACCAACCGGGGAGCTGTTTTTT
cdr3_aa: CASSLGRQGPTGELFF

clone_size: few
j_call: TRBJ1-2
d_call: TRBD1
v_call: TRBV6-5
cdr3_nt: TGTGCCATACGACAGGGATGGGGCTATGGCTACACCTTC
cdr3_aa: CAIRQGWGYGYTF

clone_size: once
j_call: TRBJ2-7
d_call: NA
v_call: TRBV18
cdr3_nt: TGTGCCAGCTCACCCCAAGGGGGTCGAGGCGAGCAGTACTTC
cdr3_aa: CASSPQGGRGEQYF